The source of this TCR beta chain is a study of blood T cell repertoires in COVID-19. Study at large: Italy, Spain and the United States were the sources of the convalescent and acute COVID-19 samples. PBMCs, B-cell-depleted T cells, or T cells provided the cDNA or gDNA that made up the material.

Methods used by the authors: Estimated nucleated cell counts came from reference gene primer amplification. Data came from immunoSEQ multiplex PCR; TCRdb stores just in-frame clones and leaves some out. From that table come the V and J calls and clone size; the DNA was used to work out D and trimming. The repertoire consists of some 64,000 clones, with around 77% occurring once and the leading ten covering about a fifth. The table lists this clone with a count of one. CDR3 size: 15 residues. V lost 0 bases to trimming and J lost 6 bases; unmatched junction nucleotides: 8. Germline V gene lookup returns CDR1 LGHNA and CDR2 YNFKEQ.

Sequenced input: peripheral blood. This TCR came from a man older than 75 with active or convalescent COVID-19. J is TRBJ2-7 and V is TRBV4-2; 7 bases are a match to TRBD2. In DNA form, the CDR3 reads TGTGCCAGCAGCCAAGATTGGCCGGGAGGAGTCGAGCAGTACTTC. The encoded protein is CASSQDWPGGVEQYF.